This passage covers 24 T cell receptor beta chains from one sample sequenced in a study of shared clonotypes between healthy human individuals. Assay: immunoSEQ multiplex PCR; the TCRdb copy retains only in-frame clones and omits some. The sample holds about 560,000 clones, roughly 79% seen once. The sample consisted of PBMCs. The source is a woman between 40 and 50 years old in good health. Some clones in this sample may be carry-over from other donors' samples.

The gene calls are TRBV4-1 and TRBJ1-4; D is perhaps TRBD1 (5 bases). The CDR3 is 14 amino acids. Germline loops: CDR1 MGHRA, CDR2 YSYEKL. V lost 1 base and J lost 7, with 10 bases in between. CDR3 loop: CASSQGQGSEKLFF. CDR3 bases: TGCGCCAGCAGCCAAGGGCAGGGAAGTGAAAAACTGTTTTTT.

This clone occurred a few times. The chain links TRBV4-3 to TRBJ2-2, with D tentatively TRBD1 (6 bases). Germline values: CDR1 LGHNA, CDR2 YSLEER. Trimming removed 3 bases at V and 1 base at J, with 12 bases between. This CDR3 contains 16 residues. The CDR3 sequence: CASSQSQGRNTGELFF. DNA of the CDR3: TGCGCCAGCAGCCAGTCACAGGGACGGAACACCGGGGAGCTGTTTTTT.

The chain couples TRBV6-5 to TRBJ1-5; 8 bases line up with TRBD1. V dropped 4 bases and J dropped 5; count of bases not matched to a gene: 7. CDR1 and CDR2 from the germline V gene are MNHEY and SVGAGI. This CDR3 region has 15 residues. The CDR3 spells CASSLGQGADQPQHF. In nucleotides, the CDR3 is TGTGCCAGCAGTTTAGGTCAGGGGGCAGATCAGCCCCAGCATTTT.

This clone was found once. The chain carries TRBV5-1 and TRBJ2-7; TRBD1 matches 8 bases. The germline CDR1 and CDR2 sequences are SGHRS and YFSETQ. This CDR3 comprises 15 residues. V shed 4 bases and J 1 base; nucleotides not matched to a gene: 7. In DNA, the CDR3 is TGCGCCAGCAGCCAAACAGGGGGTAGTTCCTACGAGCAGTACTTC. Encoded protein: CASSQTGGSSYEQYF.

The chain is built from TRBV28 and TRBJ1-4, with 8 positions matching TRBD1. V lost 6 bases and J lost 2; bases outside the gene matches: 2. The CDR3 covers 14 residues. Germline V gene lookup returns CDR1 MDHEN and CDR2 SYDVKM. The CDR3 region has the DNA TGTGCCAGCAGCGCAGGGGGCACTAATGAAAAACTGTTTTTT. Translation: CASSAGGTNEKLFF. Full variable domain (rest looked up from reference TRBV28 and TRBJ1-4): DVKVTQSSRYLVKRTGEKVFLECVQDMDHENMFWYRQDPGLGLRLIYFSYDVKMKEKGDIPEGYSVSREKKERFSLILESASTNQTSMYLCASSAGGTNEKLFFGSGTQLSVL.

This clone appeared a few times. This sequence joins TRBV9 and TRBJ2-1; D unresolved. This CDR3 contains 12 residues. Germline-derived CDR1 and CDR2 are SGDLS and YYNGEE. V dropped 2 bases and J dropped 5 bases, with 5 bases sitting between them. The CDR3 region has the DNA TGTGCCAGCAGCGTTAGTCACAATGAGCAGTTCTTC. This codes for CASSVSHNEQFF.

The chain links TRBV9 to TRBJ1-1; TRBD1 matches at 8 bases. J lost 1 base, V lost 1 base, and 3 bases had no gene match. Looked up from germline, CDR1 is SGDLS and CDR2 is YYNGEE. The CDR3 sequence is 15 residues long. Written as DNA, the CDR3 is TGTGCCAGCAGCGTATACGGGACAGGGAACACTGAAGCTTTCTTT. Translating it yields CASSVYGTGNTEAFF.

This chain uses TRBV15 with TRBJ2-1; TRBD2 might be the D (5 bases). The CDR3 length is 15 residues. V was clipped by 3 bases and J by 6 bases, with 15 bases between them. Germline CDR1 and CDR2: LNHNV and YYDKDF (reference sequence). The CDR3 bases are TGTGCCACCAGCAGGGGCGGAGGCCGGGGCAATGAGCAGTTCTTC. Its translation: CATSRGGGRGNEQFF.

V is TRBV30 and J is TRBJ1-1, with D possibly being TRBD1 (6 bases). Germline V lookup: CDR1 GTSNPN, CDR2 SVGIG (reference sequence). The CDR3 is 14 amino acids. V was pared by 0 bases and J by 2 bases, with 10 bases between. The CDR3 loop is CAWSVNRDNTEAFF. As DNA, the CDR3 is TGTGCCTGGAGTGTCAACAGGGACAACACTGAAGCTTTCTTT.

On this clone: At the DNA level, this CDR3 is encoded by other sequences in the same sample as well. The genes are TRBV7-9 and TRBJ2-3, with D hard to call. The germline CDR1 and CDR2 sequences are SEHNR and FQNEAQ (reference sequence). The germline V and J ends were trimmed by 1 base and 0 bases, with 2 bases remaining between them. The CDR3 has 13 residues. The CDR3 here is CASSLGSTDTQYF. The DNA for the CDR3 is TGTGCCAGCAGCTTAGGAAGCACAGATACGCAGTATTTT.

The chain combines TRBV7-9 with TRBJ2-3, with unresolved D. V lost 5 bases, J lost 5 bases, and 11 bases lay in between. Germline CDR1 reads SEHNR; CDR2 reads FQNEAQ (reference sequence). This CDR3 spans 13 amino acids. CDR3 sequence reads: CASSPPSKDTQYF. The CDR3 coding sequence is TGTGCCAGCAGCCCCCCCTCCAAAGATACGCAGTATTTT.

The count of this clone is one. The V and J genes are TRBV10-2 and TRBJ2-2; 9 nucleotides agree with TRBD2. CDR1 and CDR2 from the germline V gene are WSHSY and SAAADI. This CDR3 is built from 18 residues. V lost 3 bases to trimming and J lost 1 base; unmatched junction nucleotides: 9. CDR3: CASSEGGLASLNTGELFF. For the CDR3, the DNA is TGCGCCAGCAGTGAAGGGGGACTAGCCAGCTTGAACACCGGGGAGCTGTTTTTT.

V is TRBV28 and J is TRBJ2-6; D is ambiguous. Germline CDR1 and CDR2: MDHEN and SYDVKM. Trimming removed 8 bases at V and 2 bases at J, with 7 bases between. There are 13 residues in the CDR3. Here the CDR3 reads CASFRAGANVLTF. The CDR3 DNA reads TGTGCCAGCTTCAGAGCTGGGGCCAACGTCCTGACTTTC. The full variable domain, in which reference TRBV28 and TRBJ2-6 provide the parts outside the CDR3, is DVKVTQSSRYLVKRTGEKVFLECVQDMDHENMFWYRQDPGLGLRLIYFSYDVKMKEKGDIPEGYSVSREKKERFSLILESASTNQTSMYLCASFRAGANVLTFGAGSRLTVL.

V and J are TRBV18 and TRBJ2-5, with a possible D match to TRBD1 (6 bases). CDR3 length: 17 residues. Trimming took 0 bases from V and 0 from J, leaving 14 bases between them. CDR1 KGHSH and CDR2 LQKENI come from the germline V gene. CDR3 sequence: CASSPPHGQLNQETQYF. The CDR3 bases are TGTGCCAGCTCACCACCCCACGGACAGCTAAACCAAGAGACCCAGTACTTC.

A word on this clone: With a far larger clone one base away, a read error is the likely cause. The gene calls are TRBV5-1 and TRBJ1-1; a weak D match, TRBD1 (5 bases). The CDR3 consists of 13 residues. CDR1 is SGHRS and CDR2 is YFSETQ in the germline V gene. The DNA for the CDR3 is TGCGTCAGCAGCTTGTGGGGTGCCAACAGGCCTTTCTTT. The encoded protein is CVSSLWGANRPFF.

The V gene is TRBV2, the J gene TRBJ1-3; no reliable D call. This CDR3 has 11 residues. Per germline, CDR1 SNHLY and CDR2 FYNNEI. The V end was cut by 7 bases, the J end by 4 bases, with 5 bases between. DNA for the CDR3: TGTGCCAGCATGGGGGGAAACACCATATATTTT. It specifies CASMGGNTIYF.

The rearrangement uses TRBV5-4 and TRBJ1-2; 7 bases match TRBD1. V was pared by 10 bases and J by 6 bases, with 6 bases of the junction left unmatched. This CDR3 is built from 11 residues. Per the germline V gene, CDR1 is SGHNT and CDR2 is YYREEE (reference sequence). The CDR3 loop reads CAYRGENGYTF. In DNA form, the CDR3 reads TGTGCCTACAGGGGCGAAAATGGCTACACCTTC.

The chain is built from TRBV7-3 and TRBJ2-2; D is undetermined. Germline assignment: CDR1 SGHTA and CDR2 FQGTGA. V lost 1 base and J 1 base, leaving 7 bases between the germline ends. The CDR3 length is 15 residues. The CDR3 bases are TGTGCCAGCAGCTTAATTCCAGAGAACACCGGGGAGCTGTTTTTT. This gives the protein CASSLIPENTGELFF.

The genes are TRBV4-1 and TRBJ2-6, with D unclear. Per the germline V gene, CDR1 is MGHRA and CDR2 is YSYEKL. Trimming pared 1 base from V and 0 bases from J, leaving 7 bases between. The CDR3 length is 16 residues. Written as DNA, the CDR3 is TGCGCCAGCAGCCAAGTTTTGGGCTCTGGGGCCAACGTCCTGACTTTC. Its translation is CASSQVLGSGANVLTF.

The chain links TRBV5-4 to TRBJ2-3; TRBD2 is a possible D gene (5 bases). Per germline, CDR1 SGHNT and CDR2 YYREEE (reference sequence). Trimming cost V 2 bases and J 0 bases, with 13 bases left between them. This CDR3 has 16 residues. CDR3 DNA: TGTGCCAGCAGCTTCAGGCTAGCTTCGAGCACAGATACGCAGTATTTT. Translation gives CASSFRLASSTDTQYF.

The genes are TRBV28 and TRBJ1-2; no clear D. Between the trimmed V and J ends, which lost 3 bases and 2 bases, there was a span of 4 bases. This CDR3 comprises 12 residues. CDR1 is MDHEN and CDR2 is SYDVKM in the germline V gene. CDR3 sequence: CASSLKNYGYTF. CDR3 in DNA: TGTGCCAGCAGTTTGAAAAACTATGGCTACACCTTC.

The chain links TRBV11-2 to TRBJ2-3; TRBD1 aligns across 9 bases. The CDR3 consists of 18 residues. J was trimmed by 2 bases and V by 4 bases; bases with no gene match: 13. The germline V gene has CDR1 SGHAT and CDR2 FQNNGV. This chain's CDR3 is CASSSHRGRSKDTDTQYF. CDR3 nucleotide sequence: TGTGCCAGCAGCTCCCACAGGGGGCGGAGTAAGGACACAGATACGCAGTATTTT.

The CDR3 DNA reads as TGTGCCAGCAGGACTGGACTAGCCACCTACGAGCAGTACTTC. Its translation: CASRTGLATYEQYF. The V and J genes are TRBV6-5 and TRBJ2-7, with 8 nucleotides matching TRBD2. V trimming: 6 bases; J trimming: 2 bases; junction bases outside the gene matches: 6. Germline values: CDR1 MNHEY, CDR2 SVGAGI. CDR3 length equals 14 residues.

This clone was counted ten times or more. The V gene is TRBV6-4, the J gene TRBJ1-5, with D maybe TRBD1 (6 bases). From germline, CDR1 is MRHNA and CDR2 SNTAGT. V lost 0 bases and J 6 bases, leaving 9 bases between the germline ends. The CDR3 sequence is 14 residues long. The CDR3: CASSDSAGAQPQHF. The CDR3 nucleotides are TGTGCCAGCAGTGACTCAGCGGGGGCTCAGCCCCAGCATTTT.